The 29 T cell receptor beta chains reported below all come from one sample, sequenced in a study of blood T cell repertoires in COVID-19. This table comes from immunoSEQ multiplex PCR, and its TCRdb copy is limited to in-frame clones, with some not included. Of 250,000 to 350,000 clones in the sample, approximately 88% were seen once. The specimen was peripheral blood. Every receptor here comes from a man aged 18 to 30 with active or convalescent COVID-19.

The V gene is TRBV7-9, the J gene TRBJ1-1, with a tentative D call TRBD1 (6 bases). Germline loops: CDR1 SEHNR, CDR2 FQNEAQ (reference sequence). This CDR3 has 14 amino acids. Trimming cost V 8 bases and J 0 bases, with 13 bases left between them. The CDR3 protein is CASHWGLMNTEAFF. The CDR3 nucleotides read TGTGCCAGCCATTGGGGGCTTATGAACACTGAAGCTTTCTTT.

The chain carries TRBV11-2 and TRBJ1-4, with 9 bases fitting TRBD1. The CDR3 extends over 14 amino acids. The junction had 2 bases not matched to a gene; V was cut back by 4 bases and J by 5 bases. The germline CDR1 and CDR2 sequences are SGHAT and FQNNGV. The CDR3 sequence is CASSYGTGNEKLFF. The CDR3 DNA reads TGTGCCAGCAGCTACGGGACAGGGAATGAAAAACTGTTTTTT.

The V and J genes are TRBV19 and TRBJ1-1, with D unresolved. V lost 1 base and J lost 1, with 10 bases in between. The CDR3 is 15 residues long. Germline CDR1 LNHDA, CDR2 SQIVND (reference sequence). In DNA, the CDR3 is TGTGCCAGTAGTATAGTCGACTCCCCGAACACTGAAGCTTTCTTT. Translating it yields CASSIVDSPNTEAFF.

The rearrangement links TRBV2 to TRBJ1-5; D is perhaps TRBD1 (5 bases). Germline V lookup: CDR1 SNHLY, CDR2 FYNNEI. CDR3 length equals 13 residues. V lost 6 bases to trimming and J lost 4 bases, with 10 bases between them. The CDR3 coding sequence is TGTGCCAGCAGGGAACGGGGGAATCAGCCCCAGCATTTT. Translation: CASRERGNQPQHF.

The rearrangement joins TRBV2 to TRBJ1-6, with D uncertain. The CDR3 is made up of 11 amino acids. V dropped 7 bases and J dropped 8 bases, with 6 bases sitting between them. The V gene's germline CDR1 is SNHLY and CDR2 FYNNEI. The CDR3 DNA follows: TGTGCCAGCATGAGTTATTCACCCCTCCACTTT. Translated, it gives CASMSYSPLHF.

The rearrangement joins TRBV13 to TRBJ2-1; 9 bases align to TRBD1. The CDR3 has 16 residues. With 4 bases clipped from V and 3 bases from J, the junction kept 7 bases outside the gene matches. Germline CDR1 is PRHDT and CDR2 is FYEKMQ (reference sequence). The CDR3 protein is CASSSYRGRLYNEQFF. CDR3 sequence (DNA): TGTGCCAGCAGCTCATACAGGGGGCGCCTCTACAATGAGCAGTTCTTC.

The chain uses TRBV24-1 and TRBJ2-3, with TRBD2 matching 7 bases. CDR3 length equals 14 residues. CDR1 and CDR2 (germline): KGHDR, SFDVKD. The ends lost 5 bases at V and 0 bases at J; junction bases unmatched: 1. CDR3 DNA sequence: TGTGCCACCAGTGCGGGAGGTAGCACAGATACGCAGTATTTT. It codes for CATSAGGSTDTQYF.

The chain is built from TRBV7-3 and TRBJ2-5, with TRBD2 identical over 8 bases. The CDR3 runs to 17 residues. The germline gives CDR1 SGHTA, CDR2 FQGTGA. V lost 4 bases, J lost 3 bases, and 13 bases stayed unmatched. The CDR3 here is CASSSSHPGGGKETQYF. The CDR3 bases are TGTGCCAGCAGCTCCTCACATCCCGGGGGGGGTAAAGAGACCCAGTACTTC.

This rearrangement joins TRBV18 to TRBJ2-7; 7 bases agree with TRBD1. The CDR3 runs 14 residues. The germline CDR1 and CDR2 sequences are KGHSH and LQKENI. With V trimmed by 3 bases and J by 2 bases, 4 bases remained unmatched. DNA of the CDR3: TGTGCCAGCTCACCCAACAGGGGACCCTACGAGCAGTACTTC. It translates to CASSPNRGPYEQYF.

The CDR3 spells CASKGGEVETQYF. In nucleotides, the CDR3 is TGTGCCAGCAAGGGAGGAGAGGTCGAGACCCAGTACTTC. This rearrangement joins TRBV12-3 or TRBV12-4 to TRBJ2-5; possible D gene TRBD2, 6 bases. Trimming pared 7 bases from V and 5 bases from J, leaving 14 bases between. The CDR3 contains 13 residues.

The chain combines TRBV27 with TRBJ1-2, with 8 bases identical to TRBD1. Germline-derived CDR1 and CDR2 are MNHEY and SMNVEV (reference sequence). The CDR3 runs to 13 residues. The V segment lost 6 bases and the J segment 8 bases; nucleotides outside the gene matches: 8. In DNA, the CDR3 is TGTGCCAGCAGCCAGGGGGCAGGGTCCGGCTACACCTTC. This sequence encodes CASSQGAGSGYTF.

CDR3 amino acids: CASSPIAGPIHGDTQYF. The CDR3 DNA sequence: TGTGCCAGCAGCCCAATAGCGGGGCCTATCCACGGGGATACGCAGTATTTT. The chain recombines TRBV27 with TRBJ2-3, with 8 bases that match TRBD2. Germline lookup yields CDR1 MNHEY and CDR2 SMNVEV (reference sequence). Trimming removed 6 bases from V and 6 bases from J; junction bases left unmatched: 17. This CDR3 comprises 17 residues.

This clone was observed a single time. The J gene is TRBJ2-2, the V gene TRBV9, with 12 bases aligning to TRBD2. J lost 3 bases, V lost 4 bases, and 1 base had no gene match. The V gene's germline CDR1 is SGDLS and CDR2 YYNGEE. The CDR3 has 15 amino acids. The CDR3 sequence is CASSSSGGDTGELFF. The CDR3 DNA sequence: TGTGCCAGCAGCTCTAGCGGGGGGGACACCGGGGAGCTGTTTTTT. Supplemented by reference TRBV9 and TRBJ2-2, the full variable domain reads DSGVTQTPKHLITATGQRVTLRCSPRSGDLSVYWYQQSLDQGLQFLIQYYNGEERAKGNILERFSAQQFPDLHSELNLSSLELGDSALYFCASSSSGGDTGELFFGEGSRLTVL.

V and J are TRBV19 and TRBJ2-7; the match to TRBD1 covers 7 bases. After removal of 6 bases from V and 2 bases from J, the junction contained 7 bases not matched to a gene. Germline V gene data show CDR1 as LNHDA and CDR2 as SQIVND (reference sequence). CDR3 length equals 14 residues. Here the CDR3 DNA reads TGTGCCAGTAGCCCGTTCGGACAGGCCTACGAGCAGTACTTC. Protein: CASSPFGQAYEQYF.

The chain employs TRBV20-1 and TRBJ1-6; weak D call: TRBD1 (5 bases). Germline V gene sequence: CDR1 DFQATT, CDR2 SNEGSKA (reference sequence). The CDR3 runs 11 residues. Between the trimmed V and J ends, which lost 6 bases and 14 bases, there was a span of 14 bases. The CDR3 bases are TGCAGTGCCCCCGGACAAAACTCCCTCCACTTT. Its translation: CSAPGQNSLHF.

DNA for the CDR3: TGTGCCAGCAGCGTAGGTGGAGGGAGGAACAATGAGCAGTTCTTC. Protein: CASSVGGGRNNEQFF. The chain employs TRBV9 and TRBJ2-1; tentatively, D is TRBD2 (6 bases). V lost 0 bases and J lost 5, with 12 bases in between. The CDR3 has 15 residues. Looked up from germline, CDR1 is SGDLS and CDR2 is YYNGEE.

This chain uses TRBV11-2 with TRBJ1-3; the match to TRBD1 covers 9 bases. The CDR3 extends over 15 amino acids. Germline-derived CDR1 and CDR2 are SGHAT and FQNNGV. The trim removed 5 bases at V and 4 bases at J, leaving 6 bases unmatched. This CDR3 reads CASSPWTGEGNTIYF. The CDR3 DNA reads TGTGCCAGCAGCCCATGGACAGGGGAGGGAAACACCATATATTTT.

V usage is TRBV4-3 and J usage is TRBJ1-4; unclear D gene. This CDR3 spans 15 amino acids. V was trimmed by 1 base and J by 3 bases, leaving 9 bases between them. The germline V gene encodes CDR1 LGHNA and CDR2 YSLEER. This CDR3 reads CASSQGSGPNEKLFF. CDR3 DNA: TGCGCCAGCAGCCAAGGAAGCGGGCCTAATGAAAAACTGTTTTTT.

The J gene is TRBJ2-2, the V gene TRBV4-1; 11 bases fit TRBD2. The CDR3 runs to 17 residues. In germline, CDR1 is MGHRA, CDR2 YSYEKL. V gave up 0 bases and J gave up 5 bases; unmatched junction bases: 5. The CDR3 DNA follows: TGCGCCAGCAGCCAAGAGTTTAGCGGGGGGGAAACCGGGGAGCTGTTTTTT. This codes for CASSQEFSGGETGELFF.

With regard to this clone: Relative to the germline gene, one junction end is altered; a read error may explain this. This chain connects TRBV25-1 to TRBJ2-5; possibly TRBD2 for D (5 bases). CDR1 and CDR2 (germline): MGHDK, SYGVNS. The CDR3 totals 12 residues. The CDR3 here is CASSELTSSKHF. The CDR3 region has the DNA TGTGCCAGCAGTGAATTAACCTCTAGCAAGCACTTC. The full variable domain, in which reference TRBV25-1 and TRBJ2-5 provide the parts outside the CDR3, is EADIYQTPRYLVIGTGKKITLECSQTMGHDKMYWYQQDPGMELHLIHYSYGVNSTEKGDLSSESTVSRIRTEHFPLTLESARPSHTSQYLCASSELTSSKHFGPGTRLLVL.

V gene TRBV6-5 combines with J gene TRBJ1-1; the D gene is possibly TRBD1 (5 bases). The CDR3 length is 14 residues. The germline CDR1 and CDR2 sequences are MNHEY and SVGAGI. V was pared by 9 bases and J by 4 bases, with 18 bases between. CDR3 protein: CASWPGGGSTEAFF. The CDR3 nucleotides read TGTGCCAGTTGGCCCGGCGGGGGAAGCACTGAAGCTTTCTTT.

The rearrangement links TRBV7-7 to TRBJ2-5, with D tentatively TRBD2 (7 bases). CDR1 is SSHAT, CDR2 FNYEAQ, per germline (reference sequence). V lost 5 bases to trimming and J lost 4 bases, with 14 bases between them. There are 14 residues in the CDR3. Written as DNA, the CDR3 is TGTGCCAGCAGCCCTCAAGGGGGGGGAGAGACCCAGTACTTC. Translated, it gives CASSPQGGGETQYF.

The chain has TRBV7-6 and TRBJ1-1; 7 nucleotides agree with TRBD1. Trimming cost V 8 bases and J 1 base; bases outside gene matches: 16. In germline, CDR1 is SGHVS, CDR2 FNYEAQ. The CDR3 is made up of 17 amino acids. CDR3 loop: CASHPGTVRQPNTEAFF. CDR3 DNA: TGTGCCAGCCACCCCGGGACAGTAAGACAGCCGAACACTGAAGCTTTCTTT.

V and J are TRBV6-5 and TRBJ1-6; D uncertain. V was pared by 5 bases and J by 7 bases, with 9 bases between. Germline CDR1 MNHEY, CDR2 SVGAGI. The CDR3 length is 13 residues. The CDR3 DNA reads as TGTGCCAGCAGTCCTGGGAGGAATTCACCCCTCCACTTT. The encoded protein is CASSPGRNSPLHF.

The chain carries TRBV4-1 and TRBJ2-1; 7 bases line up with TRBD1. Losses at the gene ends were 1 base for V and 6 bases for J; bases not matched to a gene: 3. Germline CDR1 MGHRA, CDR2 YSYEKL. The CDR3 totals 14 residues. DNA for the CDR3: TGCGCCAGCAGCCAAGGGACAGGACGCAATGAGCAGTTCTTC. Its translation is CASSQGTGRNEQFF.

This chain joins TRBV4-3 and TRBJ1-1, with D tentatively TRBD1 (6 bases). Germline values: CDR1 LGHNA, CDR2 YSLEER. Trimming pared 3 bases from V and 8 bases from J, leaving 13 bases between. This CDR3 comprises 13 residues. In DNA form, the CDR3 reads TGCGCCAGCAGCCACGACAGGCCCCACGAAGCTTTCTTT. Its translation is CASSHDRPHEAFF.

This clone is a singleton in its sample. The chain links TRBV14 to TRBJ1-6; TRBD1 matches at 9 bases. V was clipped by 3 bases and J by 8 bases; unmatched bases: 5. The germline gives CDR1 SGHDN, CDR2 FVKESK. The CDR3 totals 15 residues. Written as DNA, the CDR3 is TGTGCCAGCAGCCAGTCGACAGGGGGTTATTCACCCCTCCACTTT. Residues: CASSQSTGGYSPLHF.

Only one count was recorded for this clone. The rearrangement links TRBV9 to TRBJ2-7, with TRBD2 identical over 15 bases. After removal of 3 bases from V and 4 bases from J, the junction contained 2 bases not matched to a gene. CDR3 length equals 15 residues. Germline V CDR1 and CDR2: SGDLS, YYNGEE. The CDR3 is CASSGTSGGDYEQYF. CDR3 in DNA: TGTGCCAGCAGCGGGACTAGCGGGGGGGATTACGAGCAGTACTTC.

This clone was observed a single time. V usage is TRBV27 and J usage is TRBJ1-5; D not resolved. Germline CDR1 MNHEY, CDR2 SMNVEV (reference sequence). This CDR3 is built from 16 residues. Between the trimmed V and J ends, which lost 2 bases and 2 bases, there was a span of 13 bases. Here the CDR3 reads CASSLGRVNGNQPQHF. The CDR3 nucleotides read TGTGCCAGCAGTTTAGGGCGGGTTAATGGCAATCAGCCCCAGCATTTT.